The 18 T cell receptor beta chains below come from one sample, sequenced in a study of blood T cell repertoires in COVID-19. The data were produced by immunoSEQ multiplex PCR, yet TCRdb's version contains in-frame clones alone and is incomplete. The sample records a few hundred thousand clones, less than 95% being singletons. The sequenced sample was PBMCs or T cells enriched from blood (not recorded which). Every receptor here comes from a man aged 18 to 30 who had recovered from COVID-19.

The chain couples TRBV7-3 to TRBJ2-1; TRBD1 agrees at 9 bases. V lost 5 bases and J lost 9; bases outside the gene matches: 5. Germline V gives CDR1 SGHTA, CDR2 FQGTGA. The CDR3 consists of 13 residues. The chain's CDR3 is CASSPGTGPEQFF. CDR3 coding DNA: TGTGCCAGCAGCCCCGGGACAGGGCCTGAGCAGTTCTTC.

V gene TRBV27 combines with J gene TRBJ1-4, with TRBD1 matching 10 bases. V lost 3 bases and J lost 7; bases outside the gene matches: 2. CDR1 MNHEY and CDR2 SMNVEV come from the germline V gene (reference sequence). This CDR3 is 14 amino acids long. The CDR3 reads CASSFRTGGEKLFF. The CDR3 DNA follows: TGTGCCAGCAGTTTTAGGACAGGGGGTGAAAAACTGTTTTTT. Full variable domain (missing parts from reference TRBV27 and TRBJ1-4): EAQVTQNPRYLITVTGKKLTVTCSQNMNHEYMSWYRQDPGLGLRQIYYSMNVEVTDKGDVPEGYKVSRKEKRNFPLILESPSPNQTSLYFCASSFRTGGEKLFFGSGTQLSVL.

This clone was counted ten times or more. The chain employs TRBV2 and TRBJ1-1, with TRBD1 matching over 10 bases. After removal of 6 bases from V and 6 bases from J, the junction contained 7 bases not matched to a gene. The length of the CDR3 is 14 residues. From germline, CDR1 is SNHLY and CDR2 FYNNEI. This CDR3 is CASRAGQGGAEAFF. CDR3 coding DNA: TGTGCCAGCAGGGCCGGACAGGGGGGAGCTGAAGCTTTCTTT. The full variable domain, rest sourced from reference TRBV2 and TRBJ1-1, is EPEVTQTPSHQVTQMGQEVILRCVPISNHLYFYWYRQILGQKVEFLVSFYNNEISEKSEIFDDQFSVERPDGSNFTLKIRSTKLEDSAMYFCASRAGQGGAEAFFGQGTRLTVV.

This chain joins TRBV11-3 and TRBJ2-3; 11 bases align to TRBD1. The CDR3 is 15 amino acids. V lost 5 bases, J lost 3 bases, and 4 bases stayed unmatched. Germline CDR1 and CDR2: SGHNT and YENEEA. This chain's CDR3 is CASSTGTGGTDTQYF. CDR3 in DNA: TGTGCCAGCAGCACCGGGACAGGGGGAACAGATACGCAGTATTTT.

This chain joins TRBV5-1 and TRBJ1-2, with 11 bases that match TRBD1. CDR1 is SGHRS, CDR2 YFSETQ, per germline. The CDR3 spans 17 residues. The trim removed 0 bases at V and 4 bases at J, leaving 8 bases unmatched. The CDR3 DNA sequence: TGCGCCAGCAGCTTGGATGCCGGGACAGGGGGGTCCTATGGCTACACCTTC. It specifies CASSLDAGTGGSYGYTF.

CDR3 DNA: TGTGCCAGCAGCTTGGGAAATACGGGGGGTCAGCCCCAGCATTTT. Translated, it gives CASSLGNTGGQPQHF. The chain combines TRBV7-2 with TRBJ1-5; tentative D call: TRBD1 (5 bases). The CDR3 has 15 amino acids. V gave up 3 bases and J gave up 6 bases, with 15 bases separating them. Germline CDR1 is SGHTA and CDR2 is FQGNSA. Filled out from reference TRBV7-2 and TRBJ1-5, the complete variable domain reads GAGVSQSPSNKVTEKGKDVELRCDPISGHTALYWYRQSLGQGLEFLIYFQGNSAPDKSGLPSDRFSAERTGGSVSTLTIQRTQQEDSAVYLCASSLGNTGGQPQHFGDGTRLSIL.

J is TRBJ1-5 and V is TRBV24-1, with 7 bases fitting TRBD1. Germline CDR1 KGHDR, CDR2 SFDVKD. This CDR3 is 16 amino acids long. V lost 0 bases and J lost 6; bases outside the gene matches: 7. The CDR3 region is CATSDLPQGVCQPQHF. The DNA of the CDR3 is TGTGCCACCAGTGATTTGCCGCAGGGGGTCTGTCAGCCCCAGCATTTT.

This chain joins TRBV4-1 and TRBJ1-3, with TRBD1 as a possible D gene (6 bases). Germline CDR1 and CDR2: MGHRA and YSYEKL. Trimming removed 8 bases from V and 2 bases from J, with 19 bases in between. The CDR3 is made up of 16 amino acids. CDR3 residues: CASHGGGGGTGNTIYF. The CDR3 DNA sequence: TGCGCCAGCCATGGGGGAGGGGGGGGGACTGGAAACACCATATATTTT.

A few counts support this clone. The gene calls are TRBV30 and TRBJ1-2, with D unresolved. The CDR3 extends over 14 amino acids. Germline V gives CDR1 GTSNPN, CDR2 SVGIG (reference sequence). V was shortened by 3 bases and J by 5 bases, with 16 bases between the two germline ends. CDR3 residues: CAWSIPGGRYGYTF. In nucleotides, the CDR3 is TGTGCCTGGAGCATACCGGGAGGAAGATATGGCTACACCTTC.

This sequence joins TRBV5-6 and TRBJ1-2; perhaps TRBD1 as D (6 bases). The CDR3 consists of 15 residues. The V and J ends lost 4 bases and 2 bases respectively, with 15 bases between them. Germline loops: CDR1 SGHDT, CDR2 YYEEEE. This CDR3 is CASSTPGQLNYGYTF. DNA for the CDR3: TGTGCCAGCAGCACCCCGGGACAACTAAACTATGGCTACACCTTC.

The rearrangement uses TRBV15 and TRBJ1-5; perhaps TRBD1 as D (6 bases). Trimming took off 0 bases at V and 10 bases at J, with 16 bases between the two ends. CDR1 is LNHNV and CDR2 is YYDKDF in the germline V gene (reference sequence). This CDR3 contains 15 residues. The CDR3: CATSRDETKGGPQHF. The CDR3 region has the DNA TGTGCCACCAGCAGAGATGAAACCAAAGGGGGACCCCAGCATTTT.

CDR3 protein: CASSEPRAGDTEAFF. CDR3 DNA: TGTGCCAGTAGCGAACCTAGGGCAGGGGATACTGAAGCTTTCTTT. The J gene is TRBJ1-1, the V gene TRBV19; possibly TRBD1 for D (6 bases). CDR3 length: 15 amino acids. The V end lost 6 bases, the J end lost 5 bases, and 19 bases lay between the germline ends. CDR1 and CDR2 from the germline V gene are LNHDA and SQIVND (reference sequence).

This clone was recorded once. V gene TRBV30 combines with J gene TRBJ2-1; 8 bases match TRBD2. The length of the CDR3 is 14 residues. Germline loops: CDR1 GTSNPN, CDR2 SVGIG (reference sequence). Trimming cost V 1 base and J 9 bases; bases outside gene matches: 8. As DNA, the CDR3 is TGTGCCTGGAGTGAACCAGCGGGAGCTGGTGAGCAGTTCTTC. Protein sequence: CAWSEPAGAGEQFF. Looking up the rest from reference TRBV30 and TRBJ2-1 gives the full variable domain: SQTIHQWPATLVQPVGSPLSLECTVEGTSNPNLYWYRQAAGRGLQLLFYSVGIGQISSEVPQNLSASRPQDRQFILSSKKLLLSDSGFYLCAWSEPAGAGEQFFGPGTRLTVL.

This chain connects TRBV9 to TRBJ2-1, with 11 nucleotides matching TRBD1. The ends lost 0 bases at V and 7 bases at J; junction bases unmatched: 3. CDR1 and CDR2 (germline): SGDLS, YYNGEE. The length of the CDR3 is 15 residues. The CDR3: CASSVEDRGLNEQFF. CDR3 bases: TGTGCCAGCAGCGTAGAGGACAGGGGGCTGAATGAGCAGTTCTTC. Using reference TRBV9 and TRBJ2-1 for the parts outside the CDR3, the full variable domain is DSGVTQTPKHLITATGQRVTLRCSPRSGDLSVYWYQQSLDQGLQFLIQYYNGEERAKGNILERFSAQQFPDLHSELNLSSLELGDSALYFCASSVEDRGLNEQFFGPGTRLTVL.

The V call is TRBV10-2, the J call TRBJ1-2; D not certain. Trimming pared 0 bases from V and 4 bases from J, leaving 9 bases between. Germline CDR1 is WSHSY and CDR2 is SAAADI. CDR3 size: 14 residues. In nucleotides, the CDR3 is TGCGCCAGCAGTGAGTCGAGCTATAGCTATGGCTACACCTTC. It yields the protein CASSESSYSYGYTF.

CDR3 amino acids: CASSVGQVPSGNTIYF. CDR3 nucleotides: TGTGCCAGCAGCGTAGGGCAGGTTCCCTCTGGAAACACCATATATTTT. This chain connects TRBV9 to TRBJ1-3, with D unresolved. Trimming removed 0 bases from V and 0 bases from J, with 10 bases in between. Germline loops: CDR1 SGDLS, CDR2 YYNGEE. This CDR3 contains 16 residues.

The chain recombines TRBV15 with TRBJ1-6; 7 nucleotides match TRBD1. The J segment lost 10 bases and the V segment lost 7 bases, leaving 10 bases of the junction unmatched. The CDR3 contains 14 residues. The germline V gene encodes CDR1 LNHNV and CDR2 YYDKDF (reference sequence). CDR3: CATKRDRARSPLHF. DNA of the CDR3: TGTGCCACCAAACGCGACAGGGCGCGGTCACCCCTCCACTTT.

This chain uses TRBV29-1 with TRBJ2-7, with D unclear. The CDR3 has 13 residues. The V end was cut by 0 bases, the J end by 2 bases, with 8 bases between. The germline V gene has CDR1 SQVTM and CDR2 ANQGSEA. This chain's CDR3 is CSVEDSVTYEQYF. The CDR3 nucleotides read TGCAGCGTTGAAGATTCGGTAACCTACGAGCAGTACTTC.